The 26 T cell receptor beta chains reported below all come from one sample, sequenced in a study of blood T cells in healthy people across ages (dated by TCRdb to between 2015 and 2017). The library was generated by 5' RACE. Sequencing was carried out with an Illumina HiSeq 2500. A second about 7 to 11 cycle PCR used a sample-barcoded 5' primer and a J-beta primer mix. Through fastp at Q25 and MiXCR, TCRdb rebuilt clones from the public reads, retaining in-frame beta chains. Each record represents a unique CDR3 protein, reported with the most common genes and DNA among its rows. Within this sample are 1,500,000 or so distinct CDR3 sequences, with approximately 60% of them counted one time only. 5.5% to 8% of the sample is held by the ten biggest clonotypes. Sequenced input: blood. The receptor set was obtained from a man between 18 and 29 years old in good health.

The chain has TRBV7-8 and TRBJ2-1; D ambiguous. The CDR3 has 13 amino acids. Trimming cost V 5 bases and J 10 bases, with 15 bases left between them. Germline assignment: CDR1 SGHVS and CDR2 FQNEAQ. For the CDR3, the DNA is TGTGCCAGCAGCATAGGGCAGTCCCGGGAGCAGTTCTTC. Its translation is CASSIGQSREQFF.

The rearrangement joins TRBV27 to TRBJ2-3, with TRBD2 identical over 9 bases. The germline V gene encodes CDR1 MNHEY and CDR2 SMNVEV (reference sequence). CDR3 length equals 15 residues. After removal of 2 bases from V and 2 bases from J, the junction contained 2 bases not matched to a gene. This CDR3 reads CASSLIAGDTDTQYF. CDR3 DNA: TGTGCCAGCAGTTTAATAGCGGGAGACACAGATACGCAGTATTTT.

This clonotype showed up just a few times. The chain combines TRBV12-3 or TRBV12-4 with TRBJ1-4; a possible D gene is TRBD1 (5 bases). The V end lost 7 bases, the J end lost 7 bases, and 13 bases lay between the germline ends. The CDR3 has 13 residues. In nucleotides, the CDR3 is TGTGCCAGCATGGGGGGACCGGTTGAAAAACTGTTTTTT. Its translation: CASMGGPVEKLFF.

The CDR3 reads CASGADDYNEQFF. The DNA for the CDR3 is TGTGCCAGCGGGGCGGACGACTACAATGAGCAGTTCTTC. The chain recombines TRBV28 with TRBJ2-1; weak D call: TRBD1 (5 bases). Between the trimmed V and J ends, which lost 8 bases and 3 bases, there was a span of 11 bases. Per germline, CDR1 MDHEN and CDR2 SYDVKM. The CDR3 spans 13 residues.

The chain joins TRBV5-6 to TRBJ2-3; tentatively, D is TRBD1 or TRBD2 (5 bases each). Trimming pared 1 base from V and 4 bases from J, leaving 13 bases between. CDR3 size: 15 residues. Germline CDR1 is SGHDT and CDR2 is YYEEEE. CDR3 in amino acids: CASSLLEGTADTQYF. CDR3 nucleotides: TGTGCCAGCAGCTTGCTTGAGGGGACCGCAGATACGCAGTATTTT.

J is TRBJ1-5 and V is TRBV5-6; perhaps TRBD1 as D (5 bases). V was cut by 3 bases and J by 7 bases, with 11 bases left in between. Germline CDR1 is SGHDT and CDR2 is YYEEEE. There are 13 residues in the CDR3. The CDR3 DNA follows: TGTGCCAGCAGCTCCCTTGGGGGGCAGCCCCAGCATTTT. Residues: CASSSLGGQPQHF.

V is TRBV27 and J is TRBJ2-1, with 10 bases identical to TRBD2. Germline V CDR1 and CDR2: MNHEY, SMNVEV (reference sequence). The length of the CDR3 is 16 residues. The junction had 9 bases not matched to a gene; V was cut back by 3 bases and J by 7 bases. The CDR3 bases are TGTGCCAGCAGTTTTGGTCTAGCGGGAGCTTGGAATGAGCAGTTCTTC. Its translation is CASSFGLAGAWNEQFF.

In this sample, this clonotype turned up once. The chain joins TRBV5-1 to TRBJ1-6; tentatively, D is TRBD1 (6 bases). Germline values: CDR1 SGHRS, CDR2 YFSETQ. V lost 3 bases, J lost 8 bases, and 18 bases lay in between. The CDR3 extends over 16 amino acids. CDR3 coding DNA: TGCGCCAGCAGCTCCCTCGAAGACAGGCCTTATTCACCCCTCCACTTT. Its translation: CASSSLEDRPYSPLHF.

This chain joins TRBV5-5 and TRBJ2-3, with D perhaps matching TRBD2 (7 bases). The CDR3 runs to 17 residues. The germline V gene encodes CDR1 SGHKS and CDR2 YYEKEE (reference sequence). With 0 bases removed from V and 7 bases from J, the gap between germline ends came to 21 bases. The CDR3 is CASSLAIGGSSGNTQYF. The CDR3 region has the DNA TGTGCCAGCAGCTTGGCGATAGGGGGTTCAAGCGGGAATACGCAGTATTTT.

The gene calls are TRBV29-1 and TRBJ2-5, with D tentatively TRBD1 (5 bases). Trimming cost V 5 bases and J 4 bases, with 11 bases left between them. CDR1 SQVTM and CDR2 ANQGSEA come from the germline V gene. The CDR3 has 12 residues. The CDR3 is CSVQTTGETQYF. In DNA form, the CDR3 reads TGCAGCGTTCAAACAACAGGAGAGACCCAGTACTTC.

The chain carries TRBV29-1 and TRBJ1-1; 7 nucleotides line up with TRBD1. V dropped 6 bases and J dropped 1; count of bases not matched to a gene: 5. The germline V gene encodes CDR1 SQVTM and CDR2 ANQGSEA. The CDR3 consists of 13 residues. The CDR3 is CSVRRQGNTEAFF. The CDR3 DNA follows: TGCAGCGTCCGACGACAGGGGAACACTGAAGCTTTCTTT.

The V and J genes are TRBV3-1 and TRBJ2-1, with 9 positions matching TRBD1. The J call may be wrong; the DNA end is better matched by TRBJ1-1. The CDR3 length is 14 residues. In germline, CDR1 is LGHDT, CDR2 YNNKEL (reference sequence). CDR3 sequence reads: CASSRSGTGRGAFF. The CDR3 DNA reads TGTGCCAGCAGTCGGTCCGGGACAGGGCGGGGAGCTTTCTTT.

For this clonotype: This sequence may be a read error, since a much larger clone differs from it by one base. This CDR3 reads CASSTVQGKETQYF. CDR3 DNA: TGTGCCAGCAGCACCGTACAGGGTAAAGAGACCCAGTACTTC. V usage is TRBV7-9 and J usage is TRBJ2-4; maybe TRBD1 (6 bases). Near its end, the DNA agrees better with TRBJ2-5, so the J call may be wrong. This CDR3 region has 14 residues. Germline CDR1 is SEHNR and CDR2 is FQNEAQ (reference sequence).

The rearrangement joins TRBV9 to TRBJ1-4, with 8 nucleotides matching TRBD1. Trimming at V came to 3 bases and at J to 8 bases, leaving 12 bases not matched to a gene. Germline-derived CDR1 and CDR2 are SGDLS and YYNGEE. The CDR3 runs 16 residues. Written as DNA, the CDR3 is TGTGCCAGCAGCGCCTCACCGACAGGGGATGGCGAAAAACTGTTTTTT. It encodes CASSASPTGDGEKLFF.

The chain uses TRBV11-2 and TRBJ2-7; D is perhaps TRBD2 (5 bases). The CDR3 runs to 14 residues. Germline CDR1 SGHAT, CDR2 FQNNGV. Trimming cost V 1 base and J 2 bases, with 9 bases left between them. CDR3 sequence: CASSLVREPYEQYF. As DNA, the CDR3 is TGTGCCAGCAGCTTAGTAAGGGAGCCCTACGAGCAGTACTTC.

The sample holds a few counts of this clonotype. V gene TRBV2 combines with J gene TRBJ1-5, with a tentative D call TRBD1 (5 bases). V dropped 2 bases and J dropped 7 bases, with 12 bases sitting between them. From germline, CDR1 is SNHLY and CDR2 FYNNEI. The CDR3 contains 14 residues. CDR3 sequence (DNA): TGTGCCAGCAGTGAACAGGGTCGGTGGCAGCCCCAGCATTTT. Encoded protein: CASSEQGRWQPQHF. The whole variable domain, filled in from reference TRBV2 and TRBJ1-5, reads EPEVTQTPSHQVTQMGQEVILRCVPISNHLYFYWYRQILGQKVEFLVSFYNNEISEKSEIFDDQFSVERPDGSNFTLKIRSTKLEDSAMYFCASSEQGRWQPQHFGDGTRLSIL.

This clonotype was found a few times. The chain has TRBV21-1 and TRBJ2-1; the table's D call of TRBD1 was not tested on the DNA. TRBV21-1 is a recognized pseudogene. CDR3 length: 15 amino acids. The CDR3 loop is CASSKGRGERNEQFF. The CDR3 DNA follows: TGTGCCAGCAGCAAAGGAAGGGGGGAGAGGAATGAGCAGTTCTTC.

The rearrangement uses TRBV27 and TRBJ2-5; TRBD1 matches 12 bases. The CDR3 loop spans 16 amino acids. V lost 6 bases to trimming and J lost 4 bases; unmatched junction nucleotides: 9. Germline values: CDR1 MNHEY, CDR2 SMNVEV (reference sequence). The CDR3 spells CASREYRDRGRETQYF. In DNA form, the CDR3 reads TGTGCCAGCAGAGAGTACCGGGACAGGGGGCGAGAGACCCAGTACTTC.

This clonotype has just one count. V is TRBV20-1 and J is TRBJ1-2; D is undetermined. With 7 bases removed from V and 6 bases from J, the gap between germline ends came to 6 bases. The CDR3 covers 9 residues. Germline V gives CDR1 DFQATT, CDR2 SNEGSKA (reference sequence). The CDR3 region has the DNA TGCAGTGTCCCGGATGGCTACACCTTC. Translated: CSVPDGYTF.

The V call is TRBV12-3 or TRBV12-4, the J call TRBJ2-6; D perhaps matches TRBD2 (6 bases). This CDR3 is 15 amino acids long. The V gene lost 6 bases and the J gene lost 0 bases, with 9 bases spanning the gap. CDR3: CASRISGSGANVLTF. CDR3 nucleotide sequence: TGTGCCAGCAGGATTAGCGGCTCTGGGGCCAACGTCCTGACTTTC.

This clonotype was observed a single time. V is TRBV6-4 and J is TRBJ2-3; tentative D call: TRBD2 (6 bases). CDR3 size: 15 residues. Trimming removed 2 bases from V and 2 bases from J, with 11 bases in between. CDR1 is MRHNA and CDR2 is SNTAGT in the germline V gene. Here the CDR3 DNA reads TGTGCCAGCAGTGACCGGCTAGCGAACACAGATACGCAGTATTTT. Amino acid sequence: CASSDRLANTDTQYF.

This rearrangement joins TRBV20-1 to TRBJ2-3, with D possibly matching TRBD2 (6 bases). CDR3 size: 13 residues. CDR1 and CDR2 (germline): DFQATT, SNEGSKA (reference sequence). Deletions cut 2 bases from V and 7 bases from J, with 13 bases between. The DNA of the CDR3 is TGCAGTGCTAGATTTCCGGGAGCCCATACGCAGTATTTT. The encoded protein is CSARFPGAHTQYF.

V usage is TRBV6-1 and J usage is TRBJ2-7; a weak D match, TRBD1 (6 bases). This CDR3 is built from 14 residues. CDR1 and CDR2 (germline): MNHNS, SASEGT. V dropped 7 bases and J dropped 0 bases, with 13 bases sitting between them. The CDR3 sequence: CASMRDTNSYEQYF. The CDR3 DNA sequence: TGTGCCAGCATGAGGGACACCAACTCCTACGAGCAGTACTTC.

The J gene is TRBJ1-1, the V gene TRBV29-1; TRBD1 agrees at 9 bases. The trim removed 5 bases at V and 7 bases at J, leaving 11 bases unmatched. Germline V gives CDR1 SQVTM, CDR2 ANQGSEA. The CDR3 spans 14 residues. The CDR3 region is CSVFQQGAGGEAFF. CDR3 in DNA: TGCAGCGTTTTTCAACAGGGGGCAGGTGGTGAAGCTTTCTTT.

The chain joins TRBV11-2 to TRBJ1-1; 7 bases fit TRBD1. Germline CDR1 SGHAT, CDR2 FQNNGV. V trimming: 3 bases; J trimming: 0 bases; junction bases outside the gene matches: 7. CDR3 length: 16 residues. CDR3 loop: CASSFAGTDLNTEAFF. CDR3 DNA: TGTGCCAGCAGCTTCGCCGGGACAGATCTGAACACTGAAGCTTTCTTT.

Worth noting for this clonotype: A much larger clone lies a single base off, so this may be a read error. The chain carries TRBV6-6 and TRBJ2-1; tentative D call: TRBD2 (5 bases). CDR1 and CDR2 from the germline V gene are MNHNY and SVGAGI (reference sequence). Trimming left V 2 bases short and J 9 bases short, with 8 bases between. The CDR3 runs 12 residues. The CDR3 sequence is CASSYLEGEQFF. The CDR3 nucleotides are TGTGCCAGCAGTTACCTAGAGGGTGAGCAGTTCTTC.